This T cell receptor beta chain was captured in a study of cytomegalovirus exposure and HLA in healthy donors. On the study more broadly: Unique TCRs from HLA-typed donors, 65 million to 85 million of them, were held in an early data release.

The PCR was carried out with 60 Vbeta primers and 13 Jbeta primers. TCRdb's copy holds only in-frame clones and misses some; the assay was immunoSEQ multiplex PCR. The repertoire table contains 77,000 or so clones. The CDR3 has 15 residues. In germline, CDR1 is MNHEY, CDR2 SVGAGI. Trimming removed 1 base at V and 5 bases at J, with 15 bases between. The sample consisted of PBMCs. This chain connects TRBV6-5 to TRBJ2-7, with a weak D call TRBD1 (7 bases). The sequence was obtained from a man aged 30 to 39 in good health and CMV-seronegative. The CDR3, as DNA: TGTGCCAGCAGTTACTGGGACAGAGGCGGGAACGAGCAGTACTTC. Translation gives CASSYWDRGGNEQYF.